The entry below describes one TCR beta chain. Antigen specificity is unknown. The source of the sample is a study of PD-1 blockade in classical Hodgkin lymphoma. The germline gives CDR1 SGDLS, CDR2 YYNGEE. The V end was cut by 4 bases, the J end by 5 bases, with 15 bases between. The CDR3 length is 14 residues. Sample time point: cycle 4 day 1 (C4D1), after 6 weeks of nivolumab. Patients all relapsed after autologous stem cell transplantation, and there was variation in brentuximab vedotin exposure. Best outcomes ranged across complete response, partial response and progressive disease. Points from the study as a whole: Unlike CD8+ TCR diversity, which did not rise significantly by C4D1, CD4+ TCR diversity did. The study reported lower baseline TCR diversity in newly diagnosed patients than in healthy donors.

Sequenced by immunoSEQ multiplex PCR; TCRdb stores in-frame clones only, minus some. The sample records about 96,000 clones, 93% being singletons. The chain uses TRBV9 and TRBJ2-5; D gene ambiguous. This receptor was taken from a human donor with classical Hodgkin lymphoma. The sequencing here drew on peripheral blood mononuclear cells (PBMCs), taken before the fourth cycle of nivolumab. The chain's CDR3 is CASSPRLGEETQYF. The CDR3 bases are TGTGCCAGCAGCCCCCGTTTGGGTGAGGAGACCCAGTACTTC.